Each of the 9 T cell receptor beta chains below was sequenced from the same sample in a study of T cell responses to AZD1222 COVID-19 vaccine. Only in-frame clones appear in the TCRdb table, and some are missing; sequencing was by immunoSEQ multiplex PCR. This sample has around 160,000 clones, with 91% found just once. The sample here was peripheral blood, taken on day 0 of AZD1222 vaccination. These receptors came from an adult in good health.

V and J are TRBV7-2 and TRBJ2-2, with D maybe TRBD1 (5 bases). The germline V gene has CDR1 SGHTA and CDR2 FQGNSA. This CDR3 spans 15 amino acids. Trimming left V 5 bases short and J 7 bases short, with 17 bases between. Here the CDR3 reads CASSPRWTNHGELFF. The CDR3 region has the DNA TGTGCCAGCAGCCCCCGCTGGACAAATCACGGGGAGCTGTTTTTT.

The chain uses TRBV28 and TRBJ2-7, with 12 bases fitting TRBD2. Per the germline V gene, CDR1 is MDHEN and CDR2 is SYDVKM. This CDR3 has 14 residues. Trimming at V came to 5 bases and at J to 6 bases, leaving 5 bases not matched to a gene. The CDR3 sequence: CASSQTSGRREQYF. The CDR3 DNA follows: TGTGCCAGCAGTCAGACTAGCGGGAGACGCGAGCAGTACTTC.

The chain combines TRBV18 with TRBJ1-2, with 9 positions matching TRBD1. Germline values: CDR1 KGHSH, CDR2 LQKENI. V gave up 6 bases and J gave up 2 bases; unmatched junction bases: 4. This CDR3 contains 14 residues. CDR3 protein: CASSGTGTNYGYTF. The CDR3 nucleotides are TGTGCCAGCTCCGGGACAGGGACCAACTATGGCTACACCTTC. Based on the CDR3 plus reference TRBV18 and TRBJ1-2, the full variable domain is NAGVMQNPRHLVRRRGQEARLRCSPMKGHSHVYWYRQLPEEGLKFMVYLQKENIIDESGMPKERFSAEFPKEGPSILRIQQVVRGDSAAYFCASSGTGTNYGYTFGSGTRLTVV.

The genes are TRBV5-6 and TRBJ2-2, with D maybe TRBD1 (6 bases). Trimming took 0 bases from V and 8 from J, leaving 8 bases between them. The CDR3 is made up of 13 amino acids. CDR1 and CDR2 (germline): SGHDT, YYEEEE. CDR3 loop: CASSLVGTGELFF. The CDR3 DNA reads TGTGCCAGCAGCTTGGTGGGGACAGGGGAGCTGTTTTTT.

J is TRBJ2-5 and V is TRBV4-3; D gene unclear. CDR1 LGHNA and CDR2 YSLEER come from the germline V gene. V gave up 0 bases and J gave up 7 bases, with 6 bases separating them. The CDR3 consists of 12 residues. DNA of the CDR3: TGCGCCAGCAGCCAAGACTCCGGGACCCAGTACTTC. Protein: CASSQDSGTQYF.

The chain couples TRBV2 to TRBJ1-6; D uncertain. CDR3 length equals 15 residues. V lost 6 bases, J lost 5 bases, and 14 bases lay in between. Germline assignment: CDR1 SNHLY and CDR2 FYNNEI. The CDR3 region is CASSHKLLDNSPLHF. Here the CDR3 DNA reads TGTGCCAGCAGCCACAAACTATTGGATAATTCACCCCTCCACTTT.

The chain carries TRBV2 and TRBJ1-6; weak D call: TRBD1 (5 bases). This CDR3 spans 13 amino acids. The germline CDR1 and CDR2 sequences are SNHLY and FYNNEI. Trimming took 8 bases from V and 4 from J, leaving 9 bases between them. CDR3 residues: CASRGIYNSPLHF. The DNA of the CDR3 is TGTGCCAGCCGGGGCATTTATAATTCACCCCTCCACTTT.

The chain couples TRBV11-2 to TRBJ1-3, with D hard to call. V lost 4 bases and J 4 bases, leaving 8 bases between the germline ends. This CDR3 has 13 amino acids. CDR1 and CDR2 from the germline V gene are SGHAT and FQNNGV. The CDR3 spells CASSSIPGNTIYF. CDR3 in DNA: TGTGCCAGCAGCTCCATCCCGGGAAACACCATATATTTT. Full variable domain (remainder filled in from reference TRBV11-2 and TRBJ1-3): EAGVAQSPRYKIIEKRQSVAFWCNPISGHATLYWYQQILGQGPKLLIQFQNNGVVDDSQLPKDRFSAERLKGVDSTLKIQPAKLEDSAVYLCASSSIPGNTIYFGEGSWLTVV.

The chain is built from TRBV18 and TRBJ1-3, with D uncertain. V lost 4 bases to trimming and J lost 0 bases, with 10 bases between them. This CDR3 has 15 residues. CDR1 and CDR2 from the germline V gene are KGHSH and LQKENI. CDR3 sequence: CASSRSAVSGNTIYF. DNA for the CDR3: TGTGCCAGCTCACGCTCAGCGGTCTCTGGAAACACCATATATTTT. Complete variable domain (other parts from reference TRBV18 and TRBJ1-3): NAGVMQNPRHLVRRRGQEARLRCSPMKGHSHVYWYRQLPEEGLKFMVYLQKENIIDESGMPKERFSAEFPKEGPSILRIQQVVRGDSAAYFCASSRSAVSGNTIYFGEGSWLTVV.